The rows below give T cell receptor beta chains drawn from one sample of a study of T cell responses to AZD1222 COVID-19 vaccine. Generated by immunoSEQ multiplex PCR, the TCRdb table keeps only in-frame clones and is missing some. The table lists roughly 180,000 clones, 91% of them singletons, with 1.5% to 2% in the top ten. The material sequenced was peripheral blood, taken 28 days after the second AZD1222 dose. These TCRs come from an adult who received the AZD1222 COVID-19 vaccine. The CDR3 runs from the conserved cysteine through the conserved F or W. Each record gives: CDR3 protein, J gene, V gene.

CAWSTFGNAYEQYF TRBJ2-7 TRBV30
CAWGTGVGSPLHF TRBJ1-6 TRBV30
CASSHGWDQPQHF TRBJ1-5 TRBV11-2
CASSASWDTEAFF TRBJ1-1 TRBV11-2
CASRGGGFTDTQYF TRBJ2-3 TRBV6-5
CASDRLNTEAFF TRBJ1-1 TRBV30
CASSVLAGEYYEQFF TRBJ2-1 TRBV7-3
CASSIYRAGNNEQFF TRBJ2-1 TRBV19
CAISESTAPKVREQYF TRBJ2-7 TRBV10-3
CASRNPGLAGGSSTDTQYF TRBJ2-3 TRBV2
CTSSHGAFSYNEQFF TRBJ2-1 TRBV1
CASSPRDSEYNEQFF TRBJ2-1 TRBV4-3
CASSPQWGGNQPQHF TRBJ1-5 TRBV6-2/TRBV6-3
CASSELGTGGYEQYF TRBJ2-7 TRBV25-1
CASSRQGDDTEAFF TRBJ1-1 TRBV6-5
CASRGQGGPGELFF TRBJ2-2 TRBV2
CASSKVEGWAFSNQPQHF TRBJ1-5 TRBV21-1
CASSNPVKGTYGYTF TRBJ1-2 TRBV7-9
CASSLARHGYTF TRBJ1-2 TRBV11-2
CASSHPGTFYGYTF TRBJ1-2 TRBV3-1/TRBV3-2
CASSLAGGPLYEQYF TRBJ2-7 TRBV7-2
CASSLTGPGSGELFF TRBJ2-2 TRBV7-2
CASSPRRGDQPQHF TRBJ1-5 TRBV18
CASSPYQVELEAFF TRBJ1-1 TRBV27
CASSGGLHRGAYEQYF TRBJ2-7 TRBV11-2
CASSQGGMNEKLFF TRBJ1-4 TRBV4-2
CASSQDRGSSYNSPLHF TRBJ1-6 TRBV4-2
CASSVASGTGYPYEQYF TRBJ2-7 TRBV9
CASSQLAGGGVTGELFF TRBJ2-2 TRBV6-6